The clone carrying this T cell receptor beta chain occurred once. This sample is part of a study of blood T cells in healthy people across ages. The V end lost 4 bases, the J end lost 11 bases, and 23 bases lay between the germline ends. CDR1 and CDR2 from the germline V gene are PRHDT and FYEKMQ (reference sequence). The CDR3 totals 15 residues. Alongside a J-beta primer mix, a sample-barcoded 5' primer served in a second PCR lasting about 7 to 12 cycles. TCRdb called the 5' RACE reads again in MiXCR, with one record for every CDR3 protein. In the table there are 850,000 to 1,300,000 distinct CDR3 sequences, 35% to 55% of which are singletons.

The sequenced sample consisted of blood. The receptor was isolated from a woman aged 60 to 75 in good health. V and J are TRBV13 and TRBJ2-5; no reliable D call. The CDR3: CASSSDQSSADEQYF. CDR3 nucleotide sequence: TGTGCCAGCAGCTCCGATCAGTCGTCTGCTGATGAGCAGTACTTC. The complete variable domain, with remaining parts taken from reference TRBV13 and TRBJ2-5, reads AAGVIQSPRHLIKEKRETATLKCYPIPRHDTVYWYQQGPGQDPQFLISFYEKMQSDKGSIPDRFSAQQFSDYHSELNMSSLELGDSALYFCASSSDQSSADEQYFGPGTRLLVL.